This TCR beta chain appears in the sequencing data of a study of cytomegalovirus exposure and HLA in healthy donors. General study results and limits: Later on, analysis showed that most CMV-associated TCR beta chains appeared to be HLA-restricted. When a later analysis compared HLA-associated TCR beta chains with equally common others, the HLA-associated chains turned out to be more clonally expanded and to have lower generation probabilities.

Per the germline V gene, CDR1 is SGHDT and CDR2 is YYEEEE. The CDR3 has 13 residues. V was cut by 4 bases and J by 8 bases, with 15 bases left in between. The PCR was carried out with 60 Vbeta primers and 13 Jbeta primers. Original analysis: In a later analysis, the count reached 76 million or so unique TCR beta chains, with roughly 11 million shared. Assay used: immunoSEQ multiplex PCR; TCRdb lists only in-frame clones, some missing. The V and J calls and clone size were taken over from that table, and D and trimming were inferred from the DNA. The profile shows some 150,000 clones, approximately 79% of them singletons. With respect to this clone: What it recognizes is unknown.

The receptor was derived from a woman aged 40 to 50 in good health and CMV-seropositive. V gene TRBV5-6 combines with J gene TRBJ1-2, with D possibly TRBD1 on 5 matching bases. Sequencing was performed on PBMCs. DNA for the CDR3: TGTGCCAGCAGCCTATGGGGGGTTGGCGGCTACACCTTC. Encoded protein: CASSLWGVGGYTF.